Below are 22 T cell receptor beta chains sequenced from a single sample in a study of blood T cell repertoires in COVID-19. Sequencing used immunoSEQ multiplex PCR; TCRdb keeps in-frame clones, though not all of them. The table shows about 110,000 clones, with approximately 90% occurring only once. The specimen sequenced was peripheral blood. The receptors come from a woman aged 45-65 years with acute or convalescent COVID-19.

The chain joins TRBV11-3 to TRBJ2-1; D is perhaps TRBD1 (5 bases). Per the germline V gene, CDR1 is SGHNT and CDR2 is YENEEA. The V and J ends lost 5 bases and 0 bases respectively, with 11 bases between them. The CDR3 runs 15 residues. CDR3 sequence: CASSPRQGSYNEQFF. The CDR3 DNA reads as TGTGCCAGCAGCCCGCGCCAGGGCTCCTACAATGAGCAGTTCTTC.

This clone was seen more than once but under ten times. This chain connects TRBV7-9 to TRBJ1-1; the D is unclear. V was cut by 3 bases and J by 5 bases, with 10 bases left in between. The CDR3 spans 13 residues. Germline assignment: CDR1 SEHNR and CDR2 FQNEAQ (reference sequence). CDR3 sequence: CASSLSQETEAFF. CDR3 DNA sequence: TGTGCCAGCAGCTTGTCGCAGGAAACTGAAGCTTTCTTT. The complete variable domain, with remaining parts taken from reference TRBV7-9 and TRBJ1-1, reads DTGVSQNPRHKITKRGQNVTFRCDPISEHNRLYWYRQTLGQGPEFLTYFQNEAQLEKSRLLSDRFSAERPKGSFSTLEIQRTEQGDSAMYLCASSLSQETEAFFGQGTRLTVV.

The chain couples TRBV28 to TRBJ1-6, with D perhaps TRBD1 (6 bases). The ends were cut back, 6 bases at V and 4 bases at J, with 16 bases in the middle. CDR3 length: 16 residues. Per germline, CDR1 MDHEN and CDR2 SYDVKM. DNA for the CDR3: TGTGCCAGCAGCAACCAAGGACAGCGGTATAATTCACCCCTCCACTTT. Amino acid sequence: CASSNQGQRYNSPLHF.

The chain employs TRBV6-6 and TRBJ1-1, with D perhaps TRBD1 (5 bases). CDR3 length: 16 amino acids. CDR1 and CDR2 (germline): MNHNY, SVGAGI (reference sequence). V was trimmed by 4 bases and J by 2 bases, leaving 17 bases between them. This CDR3 reads CASSSPGGVRNTEAFF. Written as DNA, the CDR3 is TGTGCCAGCAGTTCCCCGGGGGGGGTTCGAAACACTGAAGCTTTCTTT.

The chain carries TRBV14 and TRBJ2-7; D may be TRBD1 (6 bases). There are 12 residues in the CDR3. Germline-derived CDR1 and CDR2 are SGHDN and FVKESK. Deletions cut 4 bases from V and 9 bases from J, with 13 bases between. The CDR3 here is CASSPLQGPQYF. CDR3 nucleotide sequence: TGTGCCAGCAGCCCTTTACAGGGACCGCAGTACTTC.

DNA for the CDR3: TGTGCCAGCAGCTACCGACAGGGTAGCACAGATACGCAGTATTTT. This sequence encodes CASSYRQGSTDTQYF. V is TRBV7-9 and J is TRBJ2-3, with 7 positions matching TRBD1. The CDR3 totals 15 residues. In germline, CDR1 is SEHNR, CDR2 FQNEAQ (reference sequence). V lost 4 bases, J lost 0 bases, and 4 bases stayed unmatched. The full variable domain, in which reference TRBV7-9 and TRBJ2-3 provide the parts outside the CDR3, is DTGVSQNPRHKITKRGQNVTFRCDPISEHNRLYWYRQTLGQGPEFLTYFQNEAQLEKSRLLSDRFSAERPKGSFSTLEIQRTEQGDSAMYLCASSYRQGSTDTQYFGPGTRLTVL.

The chain is built from TRBV10-2 and TRBJ1-5; D gene uncertain. Germline assignment: CDR1 WSHSY and CDR2 SAAADI. The CDR3 is made up of 14 amino acids. Trimming shortened V by 5 bases and J by 9 bases, and 17 bases separated the two germline ends. The CDR3 DNA reads as TGCGCCAGCAGTCCCCTAATCGGGATGTGGCCCCAGCATTTT. Translating gives CASSPLIGMWPQHF.

The genes are TRBV11-3 and TRBJ2-2, with unresolved D. V lost 4 bases and J 0 bases, leaving 9 bases between the germline ends. Germline V gene data show CDR1 as SGHNT and CDR2 as YENEEA. This CDR3 has 15 residues. This CDR3 is CASSSVYANTGELFF. In nucleotides, the CDR3 is TGTGCCAGCAGCTCAGTGTACGCGAACACCGGGGAGCTGTTTTTT.

This clone was seen just once. V usage is TRBV4-2 and J usage is TRBJ2-3; maybe TRBD2 (6 bases). CDR1 and CDR2 (germline): LGHNA, YNFKEQ. CDR3 length: 16 amino acids. V lost 0 bases, J lost 2 bases, and 12 bases lay in between. The CDR3 loop is CASSQDAAGNTDTQYF. The CDR3 coding sequence is TGTGCCAGCAGCCAAGACGCTGCGGGAAACACAGATACGCAGTATTTT.

The chain carries TRBV25-1 and TRBJ2-6, with D tentatively TRBD1 (6 bases). Germline V CDR1 and CDR2: MGHDK, SYGVNS. Trimming stripped 5 bases from V and 2 bases from J, with 13 bases between. The CDR3 is made up of 16 amino acids. CDR3 amino acids: CASSTSQGPGANVLTF. CDR3 coding DNA: TGTGCCAGCAGTACCTCTCAGGGGCCTGGGGCCAACGTCCTGACTTTC.

The V call is TRBV11-2, the J call TRBJ2-1; D gene uncertain. V lost 1 base to trimming and J lost 8 bases, with 12 bases between them. The CDR3 extends over 14 amino acids. Germline loops: CDR1 SGHAT, CDR2 FQNNGV. The CDR3 loop is CASSLGGPKDEQFF. CDR3 coding DNA: TGTGCCAGCAGCTTAGGTGGTCCTAAAGATGAGCAGTTCTTC.

This rearrangement joins TRBV5-6 to TRBJ1-1; D might be TRBD1 (5 bases). The V end was cut by 2 bases, the J end by 6 bases, with 14 bases between. From germline, CDR1 is SGHDT and CDR2 YYEEEE. The CDR3 is made up of 14 amino acids. This chain's CDR3 is CASSFPHQGAEAFF. CDR3 nucleotide sequence: TGTGCCAGCAGCTTTCCCCACCAAGGGGCTGAAGCTTTCTTT.

The V and J genes are TRBV24-1 and TRBJ2-1; TRBD2 matches 7 bases. CDR3 length: 15 residues. The J segment lost 0 bases and the V segment lost 6 bases, leaving 4 bases of the junction unmatched. CDR1 is KGHDR and CDR2 is SFDVKD in the germline V gene. In DNA, the CDR3 is TGTGCCACCAGTAGGGCGGGAGACTCCTACAATGAGCAGTTCTTC. As protein: CATSRAGDSYNEQFF.

The chain couples TRBV12-3 or TRBV12-4 to TRBJ1-1; tentatively, D is TRBD1 (5 bases). The length of the CDR3 is 11 residues. The V end was cut by 5 bases, the J end by 5 bases, with 6 bases between. The chain's CDR3 is CASSGGTEAFF. The CDR3, as DNA: TGTGCCAGCAGTGGGGGGACTGAAGCTTTCTTT.

The rearrangement uses TRBV2 and TRBJ2-4; D is possibly TRBD2 (5 bases). Trimming pared 1 base from V and 2 bases from J, leaving 9 bases between. This CDR3 contains 15 residues. The V gene's germline CDR1 is SNHLY and CDR2 FYNNEI. Here the CDR3 DNA reads TGTGCCAGCAGTGAAGGTCCGGGGACCAAAAACATTCAGTACTTC. It is translated as CASSEGPGTKNIQYF.

The chain has TRBV4-2 and TRBJ1-1, with a weak D call TRBD1 (5 bases). CDR3 length: 15 amino acids. The ends were cut back, 1 base at V and 2 bases at J, with 11 bases in the middle. The germline gives CDR1 LGHNA, CDR2 YNFKEQ. CDR3 in DNA: TGTGCCAGCAGCCAAGTGGATAGGGGTAACACTGAAGCTTTCTTT. Its translation is CASSQVDRGNTEAFF.

The chain joins TRBV7-2 to TRBJ2-7; 15 bases are a match to TRBD2. Losses at the gene ends were 4 bases for V and 1 base for J; bases not matched to a gene: 2. Germline V CDR1 and CDR2: SGHTA, FQGNSA. The CDR3 extends over 16 amino acids. The CDR3 region is CASSSGLAGGSYEQYF. The CDR3, as DNA: TGTGCCAGCAGCTCGGGACTAGCGGGAGGATCCTACGAGCAGTACTTC.

J is TRBJ2-5 and V is TRBV6-6; D is unresolved. Between the trimmed V and J ends, which lost 6 bases and 4 bases, there was a span of 6 bases. Germline CDR1 MNHNY, CDR2 SVGAGI (reference sequence). The CDR3 is made up of 11 amino acids. The CDR3 is CASSPGETQYF. In nucleotides, the CDR3 is TGTGCCAGCAGCCCCGGAGAGACCCAGTACTTC.

This chain connects TRBV10-1 to TRBJ2-2, with TRBD1 matching over 7 bases. The germline V gene has CDR1 WNHNN and CDR2 SYGVQD (reference sequence). This CDR3 spans 14 amino acids. With 5 bases clipped from V and 6 bases from J, the junction kept 6 bases outside the gene matches. The CDR3 sequence is CASSPNRGAGELFF. CDR3 sequence (DNA): TGCGCCAGCAGTCCTAACAGGGGTGCCGGGGAGCTGTTTTTT.

The V gene is TRBV6-1, the J gene TRBJ2-1; 9 nucleotides match TRBD2. This CDR3 region has 14 residues. Germline CDR1 reads MNHNS; CDR2 reads SASEGT. V was clipped by 6 bases and J by 2 bases; unmatched bases: 2. The CDR3 sequence: CASRVAGAYNEQFF. The DNA for the CDR3 is TGTGCCAGCAGGGTAGCGGGAGCCTACAATGAGCAGTTCTTC.

V usage is TRBV2 and J usage is TRBJ2-7; D remains unclear. The CDR3 totals 12 residues. The ends were cut back, 4 bases at V and 0 bases at J, with 4 bases in the middle. Germline CDR1 SNHLY, CDR2 FYNNEI. Here the CDR3 DNA reads TGTGCCAGCAGTGCTAGCTCCTACGAGCAGTACTTC. Its translation: CASSASSYEQYF.

The V and J genes are TRBV29-1 and TRBJ2-5; D gene ambiguous. Germline V lookup: CDR1 SQVTM, CDR2 ANQGSEA. This CDR3 region has 14 residues. Trimming took off 3 bases at V and 5 bases at J, with 16 bases between the two ends. The CDR3 bases are TGCAGCGTTGAGCCAAGGAGTAACTCCGAGACCCAGTACTTC. Its translation: CSVEPRSNSETQYF.